This T cell receptor beta chain was recovered during a study of blood T cell repertoires in COVID-19. As for the study in general: Material from acute and convalescent COVID-19 was sourced from the United States, Italy and Spain. T cells, B-cell-depleted T cells, or PBMCs provided the cDNA or gDNA that served as material.

The Seattle site enrolled patients during active infection and followed them longitudinally. Per the study methods: Quantification of nucleated cells was approximated via reference gene primer amplification. Produced via immunoSEQ multiplex PCR; TCRdb's table is partial and in-frame only. V and J calls and clone size are as listed in that table; D and trimming were resolved from the DNA. The sample consists of hundreds of thousands of clones, around 90% of them appearing once. This clone was observed a single time. V dropped 6 bases and J dropped 9 bases, with 16 bases sitting between them. CDR1 MNHEY and CDR2 SVGAGI come from the germline V gene. This CDR3 comprises 13 residues.

This rearrangement joins TRBV6-5 to TRBJ2-3, with a possible D match to TRBD2 (5 bases). Sequenced: peripheral blood. The source of this sequence is a woman between 45 and 65 years old with COVID-19, enrolled during active disease. CDR3 sequence reads: CASSKEGVRTQYF. CDR3 sequence (DNA): TGTGCCAGCAGCAAAGAGGGAGTTCGCACGCAGTATTTT.